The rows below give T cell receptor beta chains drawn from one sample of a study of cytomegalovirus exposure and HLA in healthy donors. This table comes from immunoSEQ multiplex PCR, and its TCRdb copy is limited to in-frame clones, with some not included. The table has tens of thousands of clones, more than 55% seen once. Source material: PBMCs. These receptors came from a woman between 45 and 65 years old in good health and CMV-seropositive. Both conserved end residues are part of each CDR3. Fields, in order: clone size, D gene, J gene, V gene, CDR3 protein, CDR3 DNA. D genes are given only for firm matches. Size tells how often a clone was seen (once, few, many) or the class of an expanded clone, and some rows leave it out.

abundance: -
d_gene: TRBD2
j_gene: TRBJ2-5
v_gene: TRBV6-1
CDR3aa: CASRDLRGGQYF
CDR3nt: TGTGCCAGCAGGGACCTCCGGGGGGGCCAGTACTTC

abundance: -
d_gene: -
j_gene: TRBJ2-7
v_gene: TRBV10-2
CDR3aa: CASKVGQDTYEQYF
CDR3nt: TGCGCCAGCAAGGTGGGACAAGACACCTACGAGCAGTACTTC

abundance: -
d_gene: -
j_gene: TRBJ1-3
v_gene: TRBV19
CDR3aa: CASMAGNTIYF
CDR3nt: TGTGCCAGTATGGCGGGGAACACCATATATTTT

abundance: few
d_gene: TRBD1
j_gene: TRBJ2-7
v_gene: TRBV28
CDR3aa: CASSLWSSPPLGDRLTSSYEQYF
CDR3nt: TGTGCCAGCAGTTTATGGTCCTCTCCCCCTTTGGGGGACAGGCTAACGAGCTCCTACGAGCAGTACTTC

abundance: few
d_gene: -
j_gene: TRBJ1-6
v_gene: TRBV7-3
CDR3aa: CASSLGGLPHSPLHF
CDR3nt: TGTGCCAGCAGCTTAGGGGGCCTCCCCCATTCACCCCTCCACTTT

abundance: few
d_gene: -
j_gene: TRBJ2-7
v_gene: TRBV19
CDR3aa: CASRERGSSYEQYF
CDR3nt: TGTGCCAGTAGGGAAAGAGGAAGCTCCTACGAGCAGTACTTC

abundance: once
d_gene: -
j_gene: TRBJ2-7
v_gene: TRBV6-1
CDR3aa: CASSAGYEQYF
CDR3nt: TGTGCCAGCAGTGCCGGCTACGAGCAGTACTTC

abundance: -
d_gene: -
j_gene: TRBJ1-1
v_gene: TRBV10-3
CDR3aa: CAISEVEVGTEAFF
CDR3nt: TGTGCCATCAGTGAGGTCGAGGTTGGCACTGAAGCTTTCTTT

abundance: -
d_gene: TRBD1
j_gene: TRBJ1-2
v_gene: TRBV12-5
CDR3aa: CASGLVLQDRAVIYGYTF
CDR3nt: TGTGCTAGTGGTTTGGTACTCCAGGACAGGGCCGTCATCTATGGCTACACCTTC

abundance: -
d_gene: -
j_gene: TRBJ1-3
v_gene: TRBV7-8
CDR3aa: CASSLGRSGNTIYF
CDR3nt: TGTGCCAGCAGTCTCGGGAGGTCTGGAAACACCATATATTTT